These T cell receptor beta chains were read from a single sample in a study of PD-L1 blockade in urothelial cancer. Measured with immunoSEQ multiplex PCR; TCRdb has only the in-frame clones, and not every one. The data show about 45,000 clones, roughly 84% seen once. The sample was PBMCs, taken around atezolizumab (anti-PD-L1) treatment. These TCRs come from a donor at least 40 years old with urothelial cancer. CDR3s include the opening cysteine and the closing phenylalanine or tryptophan. D genes are given only for firm matches. Size is stated for part of the rows, as once, few or many counts, or as a class when the clone is expanded.

v_call	clone_size	j_call	d_call	cdr3_length	cdr3_aa	cdr3_nt
TRBV5-4	once	TRBJ2-3	TRBD2	15	CASSLLAGRTDTQYF	TGTGCCAGCAGCTTGCTAGCGGGGCGCACAGATACGCAGTATTTT
TRBV5-1	.	TRBJ2-5	.	17	CASSLFEARVSQETQYF	TGCGCCAGCAGCTTGTTCGAGGCCAGGGTTAGTCAAGAGACCCAGTACTTC
TRBV14	few	TRBJ2-7	.	13	CASSQVWTSTPYF	TGTGCCAGCAGCCAGGTCTGGACATCTACGCCGTACTTC
TRBV19	.	TRBJ1-5	.	19	CASMSPRRGGGIGNQPQHF	TGTGCCAGTATGTCCCCCCGCAGGGGAGGGGGAATCGGCAATCAGCCCCAGCATTTT
TRBV9	.	TRBJ2-5	.	14	CASSRGQAEETQYF	TGTGCCAGCAGCCGAGGGCAGGCCGAAGAGACCCAGTACTTC
TRBV7-9	.	TRBJ2-5	TRBD1	14	CASSPGGWAETQYF	TGTGCCAGCAGCCCAGGGGGTTGGGCAGAGACCCAGTACTTC
TRBV7-2	.	TRBJ2-3	.	14	CASSLAGLTDTQYF	TGTGCCAGCAGCTTAGCGGGGCTTACAGATACGCAGTATTTT
TRBV5-1	.	TRBJ2-7	TRBD1	14	CASSAGQGYYEQYF	TGCGCCAGCAGCGCAGGACAGGGCTACTACGAGCAGTACTTC
TRBV27	.	TRBJ2-5	.	12	CASWDNQETQYF	TGTGCCAGCTGGGACAACCAAGAGACCCAGTACTTC
TRBV7-2	.	TRBJ2-1	TRBD2	20	CASSLARGSPTSGRFGEQFF	TGTGCCAGCAGCTTAGCTCGAGGGTCCCCGACTAGCGGGAGGTTTGGTGAGCAGTTCTTC
TRBV27	few	TRBJ1-4	TRBD1	15	CASSPNRDSNEKLFF	TGTGCCAGCAGTCCGAACCGGGACAGCAATGAAAAACTGTTTTTT
TRBV27	.	TRBJ1-1	.	15	CASSSRTAMNTEAFF	TGTGCCAGCAGTTCCCGGACAGCTATGAACACTGAAGCTTTCTTT
TRBV4-3	.	TRBJ1-2	TRBD1	15	CASSQGRQGGYGYTF	TGCGCCAGCAGCCAAGGCCGACAGGGTGGCTATGGCTACACCTTC
TRBV10-1	.	TRBJ2-7	TRBD1	14	CASRPGTGAYEQYF	TGCGCCAGCAGACCCGGGACAGGGGCCTACGAGCAGTACTTC
TRBV23-1	.	TRBJ1-1	.	14	CASSQSGGRTEAFF	TGCGCCAGCAGTCAATCGGGCGGGAGGACTGAAGCTTTCTTT
TRBV19	once	TRBJ1-5	.	12	CARGGSGQPQHF	TGTGCCAGGGGGGGGTCCGGGCAGCCCCAGCATTTT
TRBV5-1	.	TRBJ1-5	TRBD1	15	CASSPVPGQGQPQHF	TGCGCCAGCAGCCCCGTCCCGGGACAGGGTCAGCCCCAGCATTTT
TRBV7-9	.	TRBJ2-1	TRBD2	15	CASSPGLAAYNEQFF	TGTGCCAGCAGCCCGGGACTAGCGGCCTACAATGAGCAGTTCTTC
TRBV28	.	TRBJ2-3	.	16	CASSFGGAGRTDTQYF	TGTGCCAGCAGTTTCGGTGGGGCGGGACGCACAGATACGCAGTATTTT
TRBV2	.	TRBJ2-1	TRBD1	14	CASTLTGRYNEQFF	TGTGCCAGCACCCTGACAGGGCGCTACAATGAGCAGTTCTTC
TRBV18	few	TRBJ1-5	.	14	CASSPANSNQPQHF	TGTGCCAGCTCACCAGCGAATAGCAATCAGCCCCAGCATTTT
TRBV7-3	.	TRBJ2-1	TRBD2	16	CASSPSGTSAHNEQFF	TGTGCCAGCAGCCCCTCCGGGACTAGCGCCCACAATGAGCAGTTCTTC
TRBV6-1	few	TRBJ1-2	TRBD1	14	CASRWDRVLGGYTF	TGTGCCAGCAGATGGGACAGGGTCCTTGGGGGCTACACCTTC
TRBV7-2	.	TRBJ2-1	.	14	CASSLGLPGNEQFF	TGTGCCAGCAGCTTAGGCCTCCCCGGCAATGAGCAGTTCTTC
TRBV12-5	.	TRBJ1-2	TRBD1	17	CASGLVLGGQGVDGYTF	TGTGCTAGTGGTTTGGTACTGGGGGGACAGGGGGTCGATGGCTACACCTTC
TRBV5-1	.	TRBJ2-1	.	15	CASSLGGQGFNEQFF	TGCGCCAGCAGCTTGGGGGGTCAGGGGTTCAATGAGCAGTTCTTC
TRBV5-4	.	TRBJ2-6	TRBD1	15	CASSSGTVAPGVLTF	TGTGCCAGCAGCTCAGGGACAGTTGCCCCCGGCGTCCTGACTTTC
TRBV5-1	.	TRBJ2-3	TRBD1	14	CASSLGTATDTQYF	TGCGCCAGCAGCCTAGGGACAGCCACAGATACGCAGTATTTT
TRBV5-4	.	TRBJ1-3	TRBD1	15	CASRMQGAAGNTIYF	TGTGCCAGCAGAATGCAGGGGGCTGCTGGAAACACCATATATTTT
TRBV29-1	once	TRBJ2-1	TRBD2	16	CSVGGTSGSSYNEQFF	TGCAGCGTTGGCGGGACTAGCGGTAGCTCCTACAATGAGCAGTTCTTC
TRBV7-9	few	TRBJ1-2	.	13	CASSSPGIYGYTF	TGTGCCAGCAGCTCCCCAGGGATCTATGGCTACACCTTC
TRBV4-3	.	TRBJ2-3	TRBD2	15	CASSQGPSGTDTQYF	TGCGCCAGCAGCCAAGGCCCTAGCGGAACAGATACGCAGTATTTT
TRBV11-3	.	TRBJ2-1	TRBD1	12	CASSHRTGEQFF	TGTGCCAGCAGCCACAGGACAGGGGAGCAGTTCTTC
TRBV6-5	.	TRBJ1-1	.	15	CASSPRGGGNTEAFF	TGTGCCAGCAGCCCTCGGGGAGGCGGGAACACTGAAGCTTTCTTT
TRBV7-8	.	TRBJ2-3	.	13	CASSAQGRDTQYF	TGTGCCAGCAGCGCCCAGGGCCGGGATACGCAGTATTTT
TRBV7-9	.	TRBJ1-4	.	11	CASAPGGKLFF	TGTGCCAGCGCGCCGGGGGGAAAACTGTTTTTT
TRBV25-1	.	TRBJ1-1	TRBD1	16	CASTPWDRARGTEAFF	TGTGCCAGCACACCCTGGGACAGGGCTAGGGGCACTGAAGCTTTCTTT
TRBV2	.	TRBJ1-1	TRBD1	14	CASTGQGALTEAFF	TGTGCCAGCACCGGACAGGGGGCGCTCACTGAAGCTTTCTTT
TRBV4-2	.	TRBJ2-1	TRBD2	16	CASSPGTSGAYNEQFF	TGTGCCAGCAGCCCCGGGACTAGCGGGGCCTACAATGAGCAGTTCTTC
TRBV5-8	.	TRBJ1-2	TRBD1	16	CASSLGSGTGGYGYTF	TGTGCCAGCAGCTTGGGGTCCGGGACAGGGGGCTATGGCTACACCTTC
TRBV4-3	.	TRBJ2-2	TRBD2	16	CASSRKSAGFGGELFF	TGCGCCAGCAGCCGCAAATCAGCGGGGTTTGGCGGGGAGCTGTTTTTT
TRBV5-1	.	TRBJ1-2	TRBD1	15	CASSLSGQGAYGYTF	TGCGCCAGCAGCTTGTCAGGACAGGGGGCTTATGGCTACACCTTC
TRBV5-5	.	TRBJ1-2	.	11	CASSPGGGYTF	TGTGCCAGCAGCCCGGGAGGAGGCTACACCTTC
TRBV19	.	TRBJ2-7	TRBD2	14	CASSPGLALYEQYF	TGTGCCAGTAGCCCGGGACTAGCGCTCTACGAGCAGTACTTC
TRBV7-8	.	TRBJ2-1	TRBD2	15	CASSTSGRALDEQFF	TGTGCCAGCAGCACTAGCGGGAGGGCCTTGGATGAGCAGTTCTTC